Listed below are T cell receptor beta chains from one sample, sequenced in a study of T cell repertoires in cytomegalovirus infection. TCRdb independently ran MiXCR on the reads; one entry per CDR3 protein. Counted here are about half a million distinct CDR3 sequences, around 35% occurring once; the ten biggest clones make up 15% to 20%. Antigens for these TCRs are unknown. This specimen consisted of cultured PBMCs, obtained from culture after CMV antigen stimulation. Receptors were obtained from a human donor in good health (CMV status not recorded). Some clones in this sample may be carry-over from other donors' samples. The conserved cysteine and the conserved F or W are not part of the CDR3 here.

CDR3	J	V
ATSDSRGWTGQY	TRBJ2-7	TRBV24-1
ASSPGQASGQPQH	TRBJ1-5	TRBV19
ASSYALGLDQF	TRBJ2-1	TRBV6-5
ASSEAPGQTYEQY	TRBJ2-7	TRBV6-1
AWNLGLAGGIQY	TRBJ2-4	TRBV30
ASSQAGGSKADTQY	TRBJ2-3	TRBV4-1
ASKMAITAGAF	TRBJ1-1	TRBV7-2
ASSQRFGYDQPQH	TRBJ1-5	TRBV4-1
SAPGVSYNEQF	TRBJ2-1	TRBV20-1
ASTEFGLAGRDEQF	TRBJ2-1	TRBV11-3
ASSPQLNTEAF	TRBJ1-1	TRBV12-3/TRBV12-4
ATSDGGTSGRYEQF	TRBJ2-1	TRBV24-1
ASRGPNGKNIQY	TRBJ2-4	TRBV12-3/TRBV12-4
ATSRDLDLRTEAF	TRBJ1-1	TRBV15
ASSLSLAGGRYSEQF	TRBJ2-1	TRBV7-2
ASSPGTSGNYEQY	TRBJ2-7	TRBV7-3
SARGGRSGGWREYAF	TRBJ1-1	TRBV20-1
ASSDSVNEKLF	TRBJ1-4	TRBV25-1
ASIPRQY	TRBJ2-3	TRBV7-4
ASSQDPSGGGTGELF	TRBJ2-2	TRBV4-1
ASSQDLRRGEETQY	TRBJ2-5	TRBV4-1
ASSLVTGYYGYT	TRBJ1-2	TRBV28
AIRTTGVVAGELF	TRBJ2-2	TRBV10-3
ASSLIPGDPEAF	TRBJ1-1	TRBV5-1
ASSLDSNSYNEQF	TRBJ2-1	TRBV11-2
ASSSRLAGVTAGELF	TRBJ2-2	TRBV11-3
ASSLSAGGQVETQY	TRBJ2-5	TRBV7-2
ASSLEGSVSNNEQF	TRBJ2-1	TRBV7-9
ASSRVNAGGAKNIQY	TRBJ2-4	TRBV6-2/TRBV6-3
ASSEGRRAGGPRPYEQY	TRBJ2-7	TRBV6-1
ASSEYRVGAEAF	TRBJ1-1	TRBV25-1
ASSTRTGESYEQY	TRBJ2-7	TRBV7-2
ATRYRLAGAYRSSYNEQF	TRBJ2-1	TRBV27
ASSLVAPLSSGRARF	TRBJ2-1	TRBV7-2
ASSYIQGTTEAF	TRBJ1-1	TRBV6-5
ASSPFQGGGQPQH	TRBJ1-5	TRBV7-2
ASSLIGTSGMGTDTQY	TRBJ2-3	TRBV12-3/TRBV12-4
ASRSLAGDYNEQF	TRBJ2-1	TRBV6-1
ASSPAEGTGELF	TRBJ2-2	TRBV7-2
ASSPGPGKDTQY	TRBJ2-3	TRBV11-2
ASSDRHQPQH	TRBJ1-5	TRBV2
AISENGQGYEKLF	TRBJ1-4	TRBV10-3
ASSPPGGRQF	TRBJ2-1	TRBV13
SVRRGGNEQY	TRBJ2-7	TRBV29-1
ASSLQRRVSGDTQY	TRBJ2-3	TRBV11-2
ATSREGRGEKLF	TRBJ1-4	TRBV15
SVGQGPNTEAF	TRBJ1-1	TRBV29-1
ASSLLTISYTDTQY	TRBJ2-3	TRBV5-6
ASSPRLAGDGELF	TRBJ2-2	TRBV5-1
AGSMSSYNEQF	TRBJ2-1	TRBV6-6
ASSPTPSADTQY	TRBJ2-3	TRBV18
ASSDTGTATYNEQF	TRBJ2-1	TRBV7-9
ASSLSWTGGNEQF	TRBJ2-1	TRBV5-1